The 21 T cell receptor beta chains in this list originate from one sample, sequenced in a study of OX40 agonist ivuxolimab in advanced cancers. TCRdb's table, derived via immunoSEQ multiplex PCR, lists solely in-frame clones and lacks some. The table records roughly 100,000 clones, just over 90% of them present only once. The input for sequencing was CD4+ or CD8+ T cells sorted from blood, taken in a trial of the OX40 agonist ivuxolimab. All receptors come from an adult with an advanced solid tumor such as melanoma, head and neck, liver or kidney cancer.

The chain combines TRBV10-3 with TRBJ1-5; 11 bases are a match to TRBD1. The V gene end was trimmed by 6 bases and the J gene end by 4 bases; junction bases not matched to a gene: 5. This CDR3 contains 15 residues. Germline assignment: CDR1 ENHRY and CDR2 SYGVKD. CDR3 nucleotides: TGTGCCATCAGACCCGGGACAGGGGGGAATCAGCCCCAGCATTTT. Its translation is CAIRPGTGGNQPQHF.

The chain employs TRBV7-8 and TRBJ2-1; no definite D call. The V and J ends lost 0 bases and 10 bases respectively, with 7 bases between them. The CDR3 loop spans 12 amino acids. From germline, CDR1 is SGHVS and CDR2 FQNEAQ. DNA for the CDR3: TGTGCCAGCAGCTTAGCATCCCAGGAGCAGTTCTTC. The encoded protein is CASSLASQEQFF.

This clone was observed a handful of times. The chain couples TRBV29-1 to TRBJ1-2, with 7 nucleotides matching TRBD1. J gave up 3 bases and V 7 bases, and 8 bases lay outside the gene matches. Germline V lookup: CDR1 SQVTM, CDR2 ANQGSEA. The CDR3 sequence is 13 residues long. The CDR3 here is CSAYRGRDYGYTF. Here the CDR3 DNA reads TGCAGCGCTTACAGGGGTCGAGACTATGGCTACACCTTC.

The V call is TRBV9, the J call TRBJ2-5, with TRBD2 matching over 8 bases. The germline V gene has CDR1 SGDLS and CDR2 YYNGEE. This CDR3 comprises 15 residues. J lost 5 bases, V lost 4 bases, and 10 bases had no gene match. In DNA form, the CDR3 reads TGTGCCAGCAGCCGCCCGGGGGGGGCTAGGGAGACCCAGTACTTC. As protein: CASSRPGGARETQYF.

CDR3 loop: CASSRDSANTGELFF. The CDR3 bases are TGTGCCAGCAGCCGAGACAGCGCGAACACCGGGGAGCTGTTTTTT. This chain uses TRBV6-5 with TRBJ2-2; D possibly corresponds to TRBD1 (5 bases). This CDR3 has 15 residues. V lost 6 bases and J 0 bases, leaving 11 bases between the germline ends. Germline CDR1 is MNHEY and CDR2 is SVGAGI.

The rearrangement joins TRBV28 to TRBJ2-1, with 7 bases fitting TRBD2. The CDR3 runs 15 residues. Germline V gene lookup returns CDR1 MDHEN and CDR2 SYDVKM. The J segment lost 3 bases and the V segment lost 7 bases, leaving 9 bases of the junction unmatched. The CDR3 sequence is CASKTELANYNEQFF. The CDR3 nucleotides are TGTGCCAGCAAGACCGAACTAGCGAACTACAATGAGCAGTTCTTC.

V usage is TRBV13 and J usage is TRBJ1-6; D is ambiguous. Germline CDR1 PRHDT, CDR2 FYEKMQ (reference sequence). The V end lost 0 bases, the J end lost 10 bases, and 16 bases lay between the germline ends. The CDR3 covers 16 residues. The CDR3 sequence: CASSLGVAGGESPLHF. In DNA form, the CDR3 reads TGTGCCAGCAGCTTAGGCGTCGCCGGAGGAGAATCACCCCTCCACTTT. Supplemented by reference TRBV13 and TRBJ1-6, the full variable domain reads AAGVIQSPRHLIKEKRETATLKCYPIPRHDTVYWYQQGPGQDPQFLISFYEKMQSDKGSIPDRFSAQQFSDYHSELNMSSLELGDSALYFCASSLGVAGGESPLHFGNGTRLTVT.

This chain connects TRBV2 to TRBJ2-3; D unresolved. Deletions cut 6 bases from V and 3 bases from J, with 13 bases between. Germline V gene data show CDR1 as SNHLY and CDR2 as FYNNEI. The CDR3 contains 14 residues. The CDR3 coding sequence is TGTGCCAGCAGCCTGGGCCAAGGGACAGATACGCAGTATTTT. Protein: CASSLGQGTDTQYF.

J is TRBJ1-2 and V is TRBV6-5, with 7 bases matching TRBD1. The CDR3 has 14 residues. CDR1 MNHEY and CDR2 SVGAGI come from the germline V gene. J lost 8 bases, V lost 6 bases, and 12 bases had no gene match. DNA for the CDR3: TGTGCCAGCAGAACACCGGGACAGCGGGGAGGCTACACCTTC. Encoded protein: CASRTPGQRGGYTF.

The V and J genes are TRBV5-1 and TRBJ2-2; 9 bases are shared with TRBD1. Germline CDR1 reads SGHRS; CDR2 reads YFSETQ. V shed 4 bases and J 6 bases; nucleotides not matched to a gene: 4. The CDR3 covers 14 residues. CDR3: CASSRDRAAGELFF. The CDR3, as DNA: TGCGCCAGCAGCAGGGACAGGGCTGCCGGGGAGCTGTTTTTT. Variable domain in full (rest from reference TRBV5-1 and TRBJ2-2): KAGVTQTPRYLIKTRGQQVTLSCSPISGHRSVSWYQQTPGQGLQFLFEYFSETQRNKGNFPGRFSGRQFSNSRSEMNVSTLELGDSALYLCASSRDRAAGELFFGEGSRLTVL.

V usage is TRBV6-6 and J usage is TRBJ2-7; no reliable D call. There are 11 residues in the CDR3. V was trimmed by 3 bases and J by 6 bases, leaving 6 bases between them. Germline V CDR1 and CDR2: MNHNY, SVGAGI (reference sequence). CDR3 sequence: CASSYQSEQYF. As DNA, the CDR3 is TGTGCCAGCAGTTATCAGTCCGAGCAGTACTTC.

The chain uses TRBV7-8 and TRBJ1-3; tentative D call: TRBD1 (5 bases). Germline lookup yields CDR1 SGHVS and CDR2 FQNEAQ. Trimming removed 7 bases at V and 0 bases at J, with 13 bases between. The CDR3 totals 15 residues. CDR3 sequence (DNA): TGTGCCAGCACATTGGGGGGGTCCTCTGGAAACACCATATATTTT. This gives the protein CASTLGGSSGNTIYF.

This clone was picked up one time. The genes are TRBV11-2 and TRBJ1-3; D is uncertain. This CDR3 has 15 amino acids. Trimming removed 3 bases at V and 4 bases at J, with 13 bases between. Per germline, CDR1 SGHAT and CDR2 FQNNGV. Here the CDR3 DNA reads TGTGCCAGCAGCTTTATCGAAAATCGAGGAAACACCATATATTTT. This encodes CASSFIENRGNTIYF.

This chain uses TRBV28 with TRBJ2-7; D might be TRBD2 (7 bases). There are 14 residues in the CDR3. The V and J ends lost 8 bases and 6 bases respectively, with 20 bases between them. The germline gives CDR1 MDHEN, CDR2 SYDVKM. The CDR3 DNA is TGTGCCAGCGGCTTAGGGGGGGGTCTCTCCGAGCAGTACTTC. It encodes CASGLGGGLSEQYF.

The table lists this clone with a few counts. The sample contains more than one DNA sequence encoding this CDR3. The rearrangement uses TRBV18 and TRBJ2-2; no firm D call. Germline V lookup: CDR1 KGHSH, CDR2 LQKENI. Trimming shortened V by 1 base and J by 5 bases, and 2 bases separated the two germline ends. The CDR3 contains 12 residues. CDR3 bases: TGTGCCAGCTCACCACGAACCGGGGAGCTGTTTTTT. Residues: CASSPRTGELFF.

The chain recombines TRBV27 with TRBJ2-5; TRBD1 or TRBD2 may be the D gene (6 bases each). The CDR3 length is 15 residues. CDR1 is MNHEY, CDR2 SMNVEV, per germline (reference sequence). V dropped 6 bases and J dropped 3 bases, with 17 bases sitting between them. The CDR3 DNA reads TGTGCCAGCAGGTTAAATGGGGGGCTAGAAGAGACCCAGTACTTC. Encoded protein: CASRLNGGLEETQYF.

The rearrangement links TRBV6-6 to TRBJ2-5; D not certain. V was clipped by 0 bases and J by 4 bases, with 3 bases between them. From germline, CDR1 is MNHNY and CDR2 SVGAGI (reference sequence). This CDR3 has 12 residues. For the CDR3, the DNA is TGTGCCAGCAGTTACTCCCCAGAGACCCAGTACTTC. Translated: CASSYSPETQYF.

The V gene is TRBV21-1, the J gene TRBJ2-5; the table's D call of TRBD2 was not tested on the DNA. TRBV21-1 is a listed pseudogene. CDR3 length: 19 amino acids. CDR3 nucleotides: TGTGCCAGCAGCTCCCCAGGGGCTAGCGGGGGGGCGAACCAAGAGACCCAGTACTTC. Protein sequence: CASSSPGASGGANQETQYF.

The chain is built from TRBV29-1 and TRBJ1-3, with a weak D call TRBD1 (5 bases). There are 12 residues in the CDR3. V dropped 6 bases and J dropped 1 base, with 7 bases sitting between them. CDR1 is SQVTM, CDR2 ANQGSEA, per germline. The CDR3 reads CSVQASGNTIYF. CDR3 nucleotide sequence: TGCAGCGTACAGGCTTCTGGAAACACCATATATTTT.

The CDR3 region is CASSFGTGKIDTQYF. In DNA form, the CDR3 reads TGTGCCAGCAGCTTCGGGACAGGGAAGATAGATACGCAGTATTTT. This chain uses TRBV7-2 with TRBJ2-3, with 9 positions matching TRBD1. The V segment lost 3 bases and the J segment 5 bases; nucleotides outside the gene matches: 6. CDR1 and CDR2 (germline): SGHTA, FQGNSA. The CDR3 has 15 residues.

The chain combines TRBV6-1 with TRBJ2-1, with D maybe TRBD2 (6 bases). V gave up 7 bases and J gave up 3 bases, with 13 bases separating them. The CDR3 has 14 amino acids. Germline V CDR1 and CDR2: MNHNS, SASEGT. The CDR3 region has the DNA TGTGCCAGCAACCCGGGACTGGGCTACAATGAGCAGTTCTTC. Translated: CASNPGLGYNEQFF.